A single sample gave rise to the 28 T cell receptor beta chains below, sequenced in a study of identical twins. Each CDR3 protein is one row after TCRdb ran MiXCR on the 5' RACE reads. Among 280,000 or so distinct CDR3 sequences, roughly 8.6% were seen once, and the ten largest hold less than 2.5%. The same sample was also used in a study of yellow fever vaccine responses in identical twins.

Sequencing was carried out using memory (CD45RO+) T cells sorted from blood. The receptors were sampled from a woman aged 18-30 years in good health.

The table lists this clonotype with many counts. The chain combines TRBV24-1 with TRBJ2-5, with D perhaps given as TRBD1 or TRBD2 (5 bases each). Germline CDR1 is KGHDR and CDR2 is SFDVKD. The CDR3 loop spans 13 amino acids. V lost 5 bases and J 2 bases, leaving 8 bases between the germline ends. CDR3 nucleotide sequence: TGTGCCACCAGTGGGGACGGACAAGAGACCCAGTACTTC. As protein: CATSGDGQETQYF.

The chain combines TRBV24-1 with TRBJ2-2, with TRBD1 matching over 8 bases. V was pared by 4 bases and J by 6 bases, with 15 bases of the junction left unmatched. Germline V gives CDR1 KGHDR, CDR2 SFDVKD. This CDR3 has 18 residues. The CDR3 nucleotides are TGTGCCACCAGTGACCCACCCGGAGCAGGGGGCGTTGCCGGGGAGCTGTTTTTT. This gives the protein CATSDPPGAGGVAGELFF.

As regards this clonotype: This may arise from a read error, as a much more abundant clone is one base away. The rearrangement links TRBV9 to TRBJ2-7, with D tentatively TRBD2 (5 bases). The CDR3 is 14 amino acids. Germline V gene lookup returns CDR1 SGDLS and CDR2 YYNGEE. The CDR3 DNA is TGTTCCAGCAGCGTAGAAGGGTCGGGGTACGAGCAGTACTTC. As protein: CSSSVEGSGYEQYF.

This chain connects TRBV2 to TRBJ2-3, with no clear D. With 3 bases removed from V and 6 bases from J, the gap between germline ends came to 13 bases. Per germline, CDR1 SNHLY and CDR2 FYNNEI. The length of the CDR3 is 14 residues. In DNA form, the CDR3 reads TGTGCCAGCAGTGATCGTTCACCCCGGGATACGCAGTATTTT. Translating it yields CASSDRSPRDTQYF.

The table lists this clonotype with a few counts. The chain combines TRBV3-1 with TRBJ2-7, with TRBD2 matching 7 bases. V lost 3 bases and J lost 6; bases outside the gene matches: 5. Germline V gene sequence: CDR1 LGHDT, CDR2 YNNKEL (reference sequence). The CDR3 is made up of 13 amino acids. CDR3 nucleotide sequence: TGTGCCAGCAGCCAGGCGGGAGTCAGCGAGCAGTACTTC. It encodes CASSQAGVSEQYF.

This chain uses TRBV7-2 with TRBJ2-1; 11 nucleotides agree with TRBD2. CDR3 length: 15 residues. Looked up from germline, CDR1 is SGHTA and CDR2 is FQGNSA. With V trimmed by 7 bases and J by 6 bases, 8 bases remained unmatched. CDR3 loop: CASKVTSGGLNEQFF. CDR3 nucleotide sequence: TGTGCCAGCAAAGTAACTAGCGGGGGACTCAATGAGCAGTTCTTC.

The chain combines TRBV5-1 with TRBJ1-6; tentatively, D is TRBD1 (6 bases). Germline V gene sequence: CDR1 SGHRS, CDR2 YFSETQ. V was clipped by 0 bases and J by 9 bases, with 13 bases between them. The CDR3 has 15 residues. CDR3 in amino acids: CASSLGPGTISPLHF. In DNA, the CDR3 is TGCGCCAGCAGCTTGGGGCCGGGGACAATTTCACCCCTCCACTTT.

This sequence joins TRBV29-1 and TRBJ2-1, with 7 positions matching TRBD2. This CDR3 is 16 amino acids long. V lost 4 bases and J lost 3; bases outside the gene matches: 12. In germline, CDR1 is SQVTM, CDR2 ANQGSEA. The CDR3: CSVVNPSGIGYNEQFF. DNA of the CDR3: TGCAGCGTTGTGAACCCTAGCGGCATTGGCTACAATGAGCAGTTCTTC.

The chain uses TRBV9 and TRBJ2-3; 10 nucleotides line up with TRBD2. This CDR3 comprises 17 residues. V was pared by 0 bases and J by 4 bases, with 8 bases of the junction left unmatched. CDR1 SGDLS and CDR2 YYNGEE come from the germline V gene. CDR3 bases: TGTGCCAGCAGCGTAGAGCCAGCGGGAGGGGGGGCAGATACGCAGTATTTT. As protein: CASSVEPAGGGADTQYF.

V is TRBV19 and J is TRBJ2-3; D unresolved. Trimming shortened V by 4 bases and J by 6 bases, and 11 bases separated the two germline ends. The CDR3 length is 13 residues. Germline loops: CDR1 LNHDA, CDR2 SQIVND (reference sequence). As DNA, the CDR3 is TGTGCCAGTAGTAAATGGGCAACCGATACGCAGTATTTT. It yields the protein CASSKWATDTQYF. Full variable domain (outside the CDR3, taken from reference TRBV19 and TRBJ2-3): DGGITQSPKYLFRKEGQNVTLSCEQNLNHDAMYWYRQDPGQGLRLIYYSQIVNDFQKGDIAEGYSVSREKKESFPLTVTSAQKNPTAFYLCASSKWATDTQYFGPGTRLTVL.

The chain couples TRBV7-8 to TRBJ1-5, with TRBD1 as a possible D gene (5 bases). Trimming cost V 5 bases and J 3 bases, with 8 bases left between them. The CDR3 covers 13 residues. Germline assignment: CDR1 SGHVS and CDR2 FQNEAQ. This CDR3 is CASSAQDNQPQHF. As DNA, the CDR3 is TGTGCCAGCAGCGCACAGGACAATCAGCCCCAGCATTTT.

CDR3 region: CAISEGPEKLFF. For the CDR3, the DNA is TGTGCCATCAGTGAGGGACCAGAAAAACTGTTTTTT. This chain joins TRBV10-3 and TRBJ1-4; D is unresolved. The V and J ends lost 2 bases and 8 bases respectively, with 6 bases between them. The CDR3 length is 12 residues. In germline, CDR1 is ENHRY, CDR2 SYGVKD.

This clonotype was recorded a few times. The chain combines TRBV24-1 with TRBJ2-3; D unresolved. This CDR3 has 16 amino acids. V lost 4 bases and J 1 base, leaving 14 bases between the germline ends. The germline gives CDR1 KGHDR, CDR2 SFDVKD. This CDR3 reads CATSDALATGTDTQYF. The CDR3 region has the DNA TGTGCCACCAGTGACGCACTTGCGACCGGCACAGATACGCAGTATTTT.

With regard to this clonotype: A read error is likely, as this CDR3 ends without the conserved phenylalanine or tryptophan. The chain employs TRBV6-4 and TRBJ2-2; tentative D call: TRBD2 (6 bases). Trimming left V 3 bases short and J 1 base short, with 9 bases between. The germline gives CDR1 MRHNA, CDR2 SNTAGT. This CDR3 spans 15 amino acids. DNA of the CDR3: TGTGCCAGCAGTGAAGGCGGGAAGAACACCGGGGAGCTGTTTCTT. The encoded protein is CASSEGGKNTGELFL.

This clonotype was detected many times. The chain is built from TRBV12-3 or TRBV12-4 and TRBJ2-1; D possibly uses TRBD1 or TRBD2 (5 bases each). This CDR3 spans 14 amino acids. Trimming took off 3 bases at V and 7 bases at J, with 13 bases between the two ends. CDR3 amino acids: CASSFHLGVNEQFF. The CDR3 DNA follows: TGTGCCAGCAGTTTTCACCTGGGGGTGAATGAGCAGTTCTTC.

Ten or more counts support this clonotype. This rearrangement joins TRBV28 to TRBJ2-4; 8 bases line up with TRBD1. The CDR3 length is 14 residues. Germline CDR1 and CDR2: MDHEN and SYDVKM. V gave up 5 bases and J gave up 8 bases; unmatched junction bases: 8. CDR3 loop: CASSPRTGSDIQYF. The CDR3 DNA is TGTGCCAGCAGTCCACGGACAGGGTCGGACATTCAGTACTTC.

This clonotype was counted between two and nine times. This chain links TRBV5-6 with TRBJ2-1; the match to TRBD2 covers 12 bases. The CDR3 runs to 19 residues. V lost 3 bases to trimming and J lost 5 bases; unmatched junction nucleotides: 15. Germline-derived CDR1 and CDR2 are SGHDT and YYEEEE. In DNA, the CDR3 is TGTGCCAGCAGCTCTAGGACTAGCGGGATTCCTAGTTACGACAATGAGCAGTTCTTC. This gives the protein CASSSRTSGIPSYDNEQFF.

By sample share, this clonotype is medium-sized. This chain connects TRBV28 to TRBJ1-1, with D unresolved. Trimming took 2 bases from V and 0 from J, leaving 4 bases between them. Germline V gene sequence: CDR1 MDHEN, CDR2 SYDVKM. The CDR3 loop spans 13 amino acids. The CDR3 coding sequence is TGTGCCAGCAGTTTACAGCTGAACACTGAAGCTTTCTTT. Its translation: CASSLQLNTEAFF.

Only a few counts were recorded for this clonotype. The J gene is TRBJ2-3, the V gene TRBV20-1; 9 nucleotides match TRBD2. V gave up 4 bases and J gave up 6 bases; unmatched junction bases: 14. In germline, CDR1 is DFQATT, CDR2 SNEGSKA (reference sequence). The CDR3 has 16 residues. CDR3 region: CSAITPFSGSSDTQYF. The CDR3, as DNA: TGCAGTGCTATTACCCCCTTTAGCGGGAGTTCGGATACGCAGTATTTT.

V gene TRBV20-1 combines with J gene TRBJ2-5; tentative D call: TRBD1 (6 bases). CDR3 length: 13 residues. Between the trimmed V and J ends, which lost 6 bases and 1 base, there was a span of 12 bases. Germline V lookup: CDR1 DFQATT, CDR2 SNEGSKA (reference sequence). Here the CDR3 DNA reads TGCAGTGCACATACAGGGAGCCAAGAGACCCAGTACTTC. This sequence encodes CSAHTGSQETQYF.

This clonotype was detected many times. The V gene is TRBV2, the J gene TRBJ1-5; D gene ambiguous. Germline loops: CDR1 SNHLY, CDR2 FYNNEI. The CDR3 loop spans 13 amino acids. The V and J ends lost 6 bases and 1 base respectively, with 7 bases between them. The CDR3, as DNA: TGTGCCAGCAGACGGGAGAGCAATCAGCCCCAGCATTTT. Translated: CASRRESNQPQHF.

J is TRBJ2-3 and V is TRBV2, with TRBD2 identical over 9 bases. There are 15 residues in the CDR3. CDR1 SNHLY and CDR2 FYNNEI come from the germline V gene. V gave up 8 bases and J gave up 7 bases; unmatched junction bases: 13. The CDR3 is CASGGGLAAAYTQYF. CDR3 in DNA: TGTGCCAGCGGGGGGGGACTAGCTGCTGCCTATACGCAGTATTTT.

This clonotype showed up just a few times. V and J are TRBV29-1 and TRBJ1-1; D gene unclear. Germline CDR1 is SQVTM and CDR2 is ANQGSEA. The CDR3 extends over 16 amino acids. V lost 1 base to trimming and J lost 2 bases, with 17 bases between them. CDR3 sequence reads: CSVEVDGRNRNTEAFF. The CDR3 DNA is TGCAGCGTTGAAGTAGATGGGAGAAACCGAAACACTGAAGCTTTCTTT.

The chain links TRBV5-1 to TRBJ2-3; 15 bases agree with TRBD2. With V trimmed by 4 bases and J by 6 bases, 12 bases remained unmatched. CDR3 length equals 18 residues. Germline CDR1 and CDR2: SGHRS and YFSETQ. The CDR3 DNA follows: TGCGCCAGCAGCACAGGGACTAGCGGGGGGTCCCGACGGGATACGCAGTATTTT. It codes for CASSTGTSGGSRRDTQYF.

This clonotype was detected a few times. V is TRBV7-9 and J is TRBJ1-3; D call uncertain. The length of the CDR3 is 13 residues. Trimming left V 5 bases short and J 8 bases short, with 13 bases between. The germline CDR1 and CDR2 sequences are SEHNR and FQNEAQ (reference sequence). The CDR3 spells CASSPGVLHTIYF. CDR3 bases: TGTGCCAGCAGCCCAGGTGTTCTCCACACCATATATTTT.

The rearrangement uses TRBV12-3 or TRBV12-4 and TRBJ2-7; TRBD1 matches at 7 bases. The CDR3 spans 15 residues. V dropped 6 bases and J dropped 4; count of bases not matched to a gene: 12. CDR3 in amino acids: CASSQADRMGYEQYF. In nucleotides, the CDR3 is TGTGCCAGCAGCCAGGCGGACAGGATGGGGTACGAGCAGTACTTC.

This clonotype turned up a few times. The CDR3: CASRPLAGKTGISYEQYF. The CDR3 coding sequence is TGTGCCAGCAGACCTCTAGCGGGAAAAACAGGGATCTCCTACGAGCAGTACTTC. The rearrangement links TRBV6-1 to TRBJ2-7, with 9 bases aligning to TRBD2. Germline loops: CDR1 MNHNS, CDR2 SASEGT. CDR3 size: 18 residues. J gave up 0 bases and V 6 bases, and 15 bases lay outside the gene matches.

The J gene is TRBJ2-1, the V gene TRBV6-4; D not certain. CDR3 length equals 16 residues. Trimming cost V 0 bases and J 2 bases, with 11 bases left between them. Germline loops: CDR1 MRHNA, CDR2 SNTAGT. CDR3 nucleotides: TGTGCCAGCAGTGACTCTGGCGGCCAGGCCTACAATGAGCAGTTCTTC. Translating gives CASSDSGGQAYNEQFF.